This entry is about one T cell receptor beta chain. Its antigen is unknown. Unstimulated naive, memory, effector memory and TEMRA subsets from a few donor pairs were sequenced. Trimming stripped 1 base from V and 3 bases from J, with 12 bases between. Germline V lookup: CDR1 MGHRA, CDR2 YSYEKL. CDR3 size: 15 residues. This sample was included in a study of siplizumab effects on memory and regulatory T cells. Sequencing of each sample assayed some 9.4 x 10^4 TCR templates. Only in-frame clones appear in the TCRdb table, and some are missing; sequencing was by immunoSEQ multiplex PCR. The profile shows about 50,000 clones, more than 75% of them singletons. Overall study results and limits: Naive T cells looked more diverse than memory cells and looked like major alloresponse contributors. Mappable alloreactive CD4+ clones came from Treg cells about 65% of the time on average with siplizumab, against 25% to 30% in controls.

The sample was naive CD8+ T cells sorted from blood. This receptor was taken from a human donor in good health. V gene TRBV4-1 combines with J gene TRBJ1-1; D gene ambiguous. This chain's CDR3 is CASSQVVLDYTEAFF. The CDR3 bases are TGCGCCAGCAGCCAAGTTGTTCTCGATTACACTGAAGCTTTCTTT.